This entry features one T cell receptor (beta chain) sequence. At one end the junction does not follow the germline gene, possibly because of a read error. This sample was included in a study of tumor and adjacent non-tumor tissue in lung cancer. Looking at the study overall: Patients were aged about 31 to 76, some 10 men and a handful of women, stage I to III.

A modified ARM-PCR protocol with three rounds of nested PCR amplified TCRbeta. Each CDR3 protein gets one entry after TCRdb re-called the multiplex PCR reads with MiXCR. The sample lists approximately 110,000 distinct CDR3 sequences, around 80% occurring once. RNA was extracted from bulk tissue without any cell sorting. This CDR3 region has 13 residues. Germline assignment: CDR1 SGHAT and CDR2 FQDESV (reference sequence). This sequence was found in an older woman with non-small cell lung cancer. The sequencing sample was made of lung tumor tissue. V usage is TRBV11-1 and J usage is TRBJ1-1, with a weak D call TRBD1 (5 bases). CDR3 coding DNA: TGTGCCAGCAGCTTAGAATTGGACACTGAAGATTTCTTT. This codes for CASSLELDTEDFF. Filled out from reference TRBV11-1 and TRBJ1-1, the complete variable domain reads EAEVAQSPRYKITEKSQAVAFWCDPISGHATLYWYRQILGQGPELLVQFQDESVVDDSQLPKDRFSAERLKGVDSTLKIQPAELGDSAMYLCASSLELDTEDFFGQGTRLTVV.